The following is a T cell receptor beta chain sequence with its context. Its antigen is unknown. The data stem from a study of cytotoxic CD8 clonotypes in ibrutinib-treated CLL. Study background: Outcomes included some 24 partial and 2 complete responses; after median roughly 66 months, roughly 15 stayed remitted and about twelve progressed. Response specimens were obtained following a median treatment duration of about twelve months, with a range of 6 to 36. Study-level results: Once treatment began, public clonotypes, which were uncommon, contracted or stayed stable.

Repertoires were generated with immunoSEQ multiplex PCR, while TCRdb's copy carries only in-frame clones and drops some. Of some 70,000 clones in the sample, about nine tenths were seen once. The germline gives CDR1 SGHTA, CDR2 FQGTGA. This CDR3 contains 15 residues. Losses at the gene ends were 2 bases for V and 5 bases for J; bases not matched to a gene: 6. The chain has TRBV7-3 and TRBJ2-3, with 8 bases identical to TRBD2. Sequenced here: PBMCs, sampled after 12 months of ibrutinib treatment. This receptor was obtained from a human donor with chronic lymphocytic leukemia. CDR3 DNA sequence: TGTGCCAGCAGCTTAGACGGGAGGGTTGGAGATACGCAGTATTTT. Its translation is CASSLDGRVGDTQYF.